These 27 T cell receptor beta chains originate from one sample sequenced in a study of T cell responses to AZD1222 COVID-19 vaccine. Assay used: immunoSEQ multiplex PCR; TCRdb lists only in-frame clones, some missing. The profile covers about 120,000 clones, with around 91% appearing a single time and around 1.6% taken by the ten largest. Material: peripheral blood, obtained 28 days after the second AZD1222 dose. These receptors all come from an adult who received the AZD1222 COVID-19 vaccine.

This clone was detected many times. The chain links TRBV6-4 to TRBJ1-1, with a tentative D call TRBD1 (5 bases). The CDR3 covers 14 residues. V was trimmed by 3 bases and J by 6 bases, leaving 14 bases between them. Germline V CDR1 and CDR2: MRHNA, SNTAGT. CDR3 amino acids: CASSDDTQGAEAFF. CDR3 nucleotide sequence: TGTGCCAGCAGTGATGATACTCAGGGCGCTGAAGCTTTCTTT.

This chain links TRBV5-6 with TRBJ2-5, with D possibly matching TRBD1 (6 bases). Per the germline V gene, CDR1 is SGHDT and CDR2 is YYEEEE. The CDR3 sequence is 13 residues long. Trimming left V 4 bases short and J 2 bases short, with 9 bases between. This CDR3 is CASSRTDQETQYF. The CDR3 DNA reads as TGTGCCAGCAGCCGGACAGATCAAGAGACCCAGTACTTC.

This chain connects TRBV5-1 to TRBJ1-1, with 10 bases that match TRBD1. With V trimmed by 3 bases and J by 3 bases, 2 bases remained unmatched. The CDR3 is 14 residues long. In germline, CDR1 is SGHRS, CDR2 YFSETQ. CDR3 sequence reads: CASSSGQGYTEAFF. Here the CDR3 DNA reads TGCGCCAGCAGCTCGGGACAGGGGTACACTGAAGCTTTCTTT.

The chain uses TRBV3-1 (or the pseudogene TRBV3-2) and TRBJ2-3, with D maybe TRBD2 (6 bases). CDR3 size: 14 residues. The germline V and J ends were trimmed by 4 bases and 5 bases, with 13 bases remaining between them. Germline V lookup: CDR1 LGHDT, CDR2 YNNKEL (reference sequence). Written as DNA, the CDR3 is TGTGCCAGCAGCCTAAGCGGGCCCCAAGATACGCAGTATTTT. Encoded protein: CASSLSGPQDTQYF.

The chain couples TRBV28 to TRBJ2-1; 8 positions agree with TRBD2. The CDR3 totals 15 residues. J lost 3 bases, V lost 6 bases, and 7 bases had no gene match. Germline V gene lookup returns CDR1 MDHEN and CDR2 SYDVKM. The CDR3 bases are TGTGCCAGCAGCCGTAGCGGGGACAACTACAATGAGCAGTTCTTC. It yields the protein CASSRSGDNYNEQFF. Full variable domain (remainder filled in from reference TRBV28 and TRBJ2-1): DVKVTQSSRYLVKRTGEKVFLECVQDMDHENMFWYRQDPGLGLRLIYFSYDVKMKEKGDIPEGYSVSREKKERFSLILESASTNQTSMYLCASSRSGDNYNEQFFGPGTRLTVL.

V usage is TRBV5-1 and J usage is TRBJ1-4; possibly TRBD1 for D (5 bases). This CDR3 is built from 16 residues. CDR1 is SGHRS, CDR2 YFSETQ, per germline. The germline V and J ends were trimmed by 2 bases and 7 bases, with 18 bases remaining between them. This CDR3 is CASSFYGSRGGEKLFF. In DNA form, the CDR3 reads TGCGCCAGCAGCTTCTACGGGTCTCGCGGGGGTGAAAAACTGTTTTTT.

The rearrangement links TRBV19 to TRBJ2-1; 9 bases line up with TRBD1. The germline CDR1 and CDR2 sequences are LNHDA and SQIVND (reference sequence). The V segment lost 7 bases and the J segment 5 bases; nucleotides outside the gene matches: 9. This CDR3 contains 15 residues. The CDR3 DNA reads as TGTGCCAGTACCCTGGGACAGGGATCCCACAATGAGCAGTTCTTC. Translating gives CASTLGQGSHNEQFF.

This chain uses TRBV6-4 with TRBJ1-5; no definite D call. Between the trimmed V and J ends, which lost 10 bases and 12 bases, there was a span of 16 bases. Germline assignment: CDR1 MRHNA and CDR2 SNTAGT. This CDR3 contains 11 residues. The CDR3 DNA sequence: TGTGCCAACGAGAAAGTCGAAAACCAGCATTTT. Residues: CANEKVENQHF.

This chain joins TRBV18 and TRBJ2-6, with D uncertain. The germline V gene encodes CDR1 KGHSH and CDR2 LQKENI. Trimming left V 5 bases short and J 0 bases short, with 11 bases between. The CDR3 length is 16 residues. The CDR3 loop reads CASSDQQSSGANVLTF. The CDR3 nucleotides are TGTGCCAGCTCAGATCAGCAGAGCTCTGGGGCCAACGTCCTGACTTTC.

The V and J genes are TRBV24-1 and TRBJ2-1; 13 bases agree with TRBD2. The V segment lost 4 bases and the J segment 2 bases; nucleotides outside the gene matches: 7. This CDR3 contains 18 residues. The germline V gene has CDR1 KGHDR and CDR2 SFDVKD. In DNA form, the CDR3 reads TGTGCCACCAGTGACCACGGACTAGCGGGAGCCACCTACAATGAGCAGTTCTTC. Protein: CATSDHGLAGATYNEQFF.

This chain connects TRBV9 to TRBJ2-1; no reliable D call. The V gene's germline CDR1 is SGDLS and CDR2 YYNGEE. Trimming shortened V by 4 bases and J by 2 bases, and 4 bases separated the two germline ends. This CDR3 comprises 12 residues. The CDR3 loop reads CASSLTYNEQFF. DNA for the CDR3: TGTGCCAGCAGCTTAACCTACAATGAGCAGTTCTTC.

V usage is TRBV5-6 and J usage is TRBJ1-2, with a weak D call TRBD1 (6 bases). Germline assignment: CDR1 SGHDT and CDR2 YYEEEE. The CDR3 loop spans 14 amino acids. V gave up 2 bases and J gave up 5 bases, with 13 bases separating them. CDR3 nucleotides: TGTGCCAGCAGCTTCGGACAGAGCGGTTATGGCTACACCTTC. Its translation is CASSFGQSGYGYTF. Full variable domain (missing parts from reference TRBV5-6 and TRBJ1-2): DAGVTQSPTHLIKTRGQQVTLRCSPKSGHDTVSWYQQALGQGPQFIFQYYEEEERQRGNFPDRFSGHQFPNYSSELNVNALLLGDSALYLCASSFGQSGYGYTFGSGTRLTVV.

The rearrangement links TRBV28 to TRBJ1-1; D might be TRBD1 (6 bases). CDR1 is MDHEN and CDR2 is SYDVKM in the germline V gene. Trimming took off 6 bases at V and 1 base at J, with 12 bases between the two ends. This CDR3 contains 14 residues. CDR3 loop: CASSKDRWNTEAFF. The CDR3 coding sequence is TGTGCCAGCAGCAAAGACAGGTGGAACACTGAAGCTTTCTTT.

The chain links TRBV9 to TRBJ1-6; the D gene is possibly TRBD1 (5 bases). Looked up from germline, CDR1 is SGDLS and CDR2 is YYNGEE. V gave up 4 bases and J gave up 6 bases, with 11 bases separating them. The CDR3 totals 14 residues. The CDR3 bases are TGTGCCAGCAGCTGGGACGGAACTAATTCACCCCTCCACTTT. This codes for CASSWDGTNSPLHF.

The rearrangement uses TRBV30 and TRBJ1-6; 7 nucleotides agree with TRBD1. Germline V gene data show CDR1 as GTSNPN and CDR2 as SVGIG (reference sequence). The CDR3 has 13 residues. V shed 4 bases, J shed 7 bases, and the junction held 4 bases outside the gene matches. The CDR3 reads CAWKDRPNSPLHF. For the CDR3, the DNA is TGTGCCTGGAAGGACAGGCCAAATTCACCCCTCCACTTT.

The V and J genes are TRBV7-9 and TRBJ1-4; no clear D gene. Trimming removed 5 bases at V and 8 bases at J, with 12 bases between. CDR1 is SEHNR, CDR2 FQNEAQ, per germline (reference sequence). The CDR3 totals 13 residues. The chain's CDR3 is CASSLQDREKLFF. Written as DNA, the CDR3 is TGTGCCAGCAGCCTTCAGGACCGAGAAAAACTGTTTTTT.

V is TRBV19 and J is TRBJ2-5; TRBD2 is a possible D gene (5 bases). Germline CDR1 LNHDA, CDR2 SQIVND (reference sequence). The CDR3 totals 14 residues. V gave up 1 base and J gave up 7 bases, with 13 bases separating them. The CDR3 region is CASSIGRGRGTQYF. CDR3 in DNA: TGTGCCAGTAGTATAGGACGGGGAAGAGGGACCCAGTACTTC.

V gene TRBV5-1 combines with J gene TRBJ2-1; the match to TRBD1 covers 9 bases. Germline V CDR1 and CDR2: SGHRS, YFSETQ. The trim removed 4 bases at V and 2 bases at J, leaving 4 bases unmatched. The CDR3 has 15 residues. The CDR3 loop is CASSNGQGTYNEQFF. The CDR3 DNA reads as TGCGCCAGCAGCAACGGACAGGGGACCTACAATGAGCAGTTCTTC.

V gene TRBV7-2 combines with J gene TRBJ1-4; 7 bases align to TRBD1. This CDR3 spans 19 amino acids. Looked up from germline, CDR1 is SGHTA and CDR2 is FQGNSA. With V trimmed by 3 bases and J by 0 bases, 13 bases remained unmatched. CDR3 coding DNA: TGTGCCAGCAGCTTTAGGACAGGCCTCGTCGGGGCAACTAATGAAAAACTGTTTTTT. Translating it yields CASSFRTGLVGATNEKLFF.

The chain recombines TRBV27 with TRBJ1-1; 7 nucleotides align to TRBD1. With V trimmed by 5 bases and J by 6 bases, 3 bases remained unmatched. The CDR3 totals 12 residues. Germline CDR1 and CDR2: MNHEY and SMNVEV (reference sequence). The CDR3 is CASSRQGSEAFF. The CDR3 bases are TGTGCCAGCAGTCGACAGGGCTCTGAAGCTTTCTTT.

The chain links TRBV14 to TRBJ2-1, with 8 bases fitting TRBD2. CDR3 size: 17 residues. Germline-derived CDR1 and CDR2 are SGHDN and FVKESK. With 3 bases clipped from V and 9 bases from J, the junction kept 16 bases outside the gene matches. CDR3 loop: CASSHLLPGGPVGEQFF. CDR3 coding DNA: TGTGCCAGCAGCCATTTGTTGCCGGGAGGGCCGGTCGGTGAGCAGTTCTTC.

The chain uses TRBV5-4 and TRBJ2-7, with TRBD2 matching 7 bases. The trim removed 3 bases at V and 1 base at J, leaving 13 bases unmatched. Looked up from germline, CDR1 is SGHNT and CDR2 is YYREEE (reference sequence). This CDR3 contains 17 residues. The CDR3 DNA is TGTGCCAGCAGCTCGCCGGGACTAACAGGTCGGTCCTACGAGCAGTACTTC. Its translation: CASSSPGLTGRSYEQYF.

The genes are TRBV23-1 and TRBJ1-5; 7 positions match TRBD1. TRBV23-1 has ORF status, its function being uncertain. CDR3 size: 16 residues. Trimming removed 2 bases from V and 1 base from J; junction bases left unmatched: 5. The CDR3 sequence: CASSQRGLRSNQPQHF. In DNA form, the CDR3 reads TGCGCCAGCAGTCAAAGGGGGCTGCGAAGCAATCAGCCCCAGCATTTT.

A single count supports this clone. The chain couples TRBV30 to TRBJ1-2, with D unresolved. CDR3 length: 12 residues. V was trimmed by 0 bases and J by 6 bases, leaving 8 bases between them. CDR1 is GTSNPN and CDR2 is SVGIG in the germline V gene (reference sequence). This CDR3 is CAWSVVDNGYTF. The CDR3 DNA sequence: TGTGCCTGGAGTGTAGTTGATAATGGCTACACCTTC. Looking up the rest from reference TRBV30 and TRBJ1-2 gives the full variable domain: SQTIHQWPATLVQPVGSPLSLECTVEGTSNPNLYWYRQAAGRGLQLLFYSVGIGQISSEVPQNLSASRPQDRQFILSSKKLLLSDSGFYLCAWSVVDNGYTFGSGTRLTVV.

This clone was observed once. The chain carries TRBV28 and TRBJ2-3; D might be TRBD2 (7 bases). The V and J ends lost 5 bases and 2 bases respectively, with 11 bases between them. CDR1 and CDR2 (germline): MDHEN, SYDVKM. CDR3 length: 14 residues. The CDR3 DNA follows: TGTGCCAGCAGTGTTGGGGGGGCCACAGATACGCAGTATTTT. This gives the protein CASSVGGATDTQYF.

The V and J genes are TRBV11-2 and TRBJ1-1; 9 nucleotides agree with TRBD1. Germline V gives CDR1 SGHAT, CDR2 FQNNGV. Trimming took 5 bases from V and 1 from J; bases not matched to a gene: 2. The length of the CDR3 is 14 residues. CDR3 DNA sequence: TGTGCCAGCAGCAGGGACAGGGCGAACACTGAAGCTTTCTTT. It is translated as CASSRDRANTEAFF.

The chain uses TRBV7-9 and TRBJ1-4; 9 nucleotides line up with TRBD1. This CDR3 comprises 17 residues. CDR1 and CDR2 (germline): SEHNR, FQNEAQ (reference sequence). V lost 5 bases and J lost 8; bases outside the gene matches: 15. The CDR3 sequence: CASSPLGTGNLVEKLFF. The CDR3 DNA follows: TGTGCCAGCAGCCCCCTAGGGACAGGGAATCTAGTCGAAAAACTGTTTTTT.